The 13 T cell receptor beta chains below all came from one sample that was sequenced in a study of type 1 regulatory T cells. Study-wide results and caveats: Compared with non-type 1 regulatory T cells, type 1 regulatory T cells showed a more restricted TCR repertoire.

TCRdb used MiXCR to reprocess the reads, holding one entry per CDR3 protein. The sample consists of tens of thousands of distinct CDR3 sequences, less than 25% of them appearing once. Their recognized antigens are unknown. The source material was cultured type 1 regulatory T (Tr1) cells, either the whole culture or a sorted fraction (not recorded which). Receptors originate from a human donor in good health.

V and J are TRBV3-1 and TRBJ2-1; D uncertain. Trimming cost V 1 base and J 0 bases, with 10 bases left between them. From germline, CDR1 is LGHDT and CDR2 YNNKEL (reference sequence). This CDR3 is built from 16 residues. The chain's CDR3 is CASSQVWKSSYNEQFF. The DNA of the CDR3 is TGTGCCAGCAGCCAAGTTTGGAAGAGCTCCTACAATGAGCAGTTCTTC.

The V gene is TRBV20-1, the J gene TRBJ1-5; maybe TRBD1 (6 bases). Trimming left V 7 bases short and J 7 bases short, with 20 bases between. Germline CDR1 and CDR2: DFQATT and SNEGSKA (reference sequence). This CDR3 spans 14 amino acids. The CDR3 DNA reads TGCAGTGTGACGCCTGGACAGCCGGAGCAGCCCCAGCATTTT. It is translated as CSVTPGQPEQPQHF.

Comment on this clonotype: Since a much larger clone is just one base distant, this may be a read error. This chain uses TRBV20-1 with TRBJ2-2; a weak D match, TRBD2 (6 bases). The V gene's germline CDR1 is DFQATT and CDR2 SNEGSKA (reference sequence). Trimming shortened V by 5 bases and J by 4 bases, and 17 bases separated the two germline ends. The CDR3 consists of 15 residues. The CDR3 sequence is CSAAHGSLGTGELFF. CDR3 in DNA: TGCAGTGCTGCCCACGGGAGTCTCGGCACCGGGGAGCTGTTTTTT.

The sample holds a few counts of this clonotype. J is TRBJ1-5 and V is TRBV19; maybe TRBD1 (5 bases). This CDR3 spans 13 amino acids. Trimming removed 4 bases from V and 3 bases from J, with 7 bases in between. Germline values: CDR1 LNHDA, CDR2 SQIVND (reference sequence). The CDR3 nucleotides are TGTGCCAGTAGTAGGGACCTCAATCAGCCCCAGCATTTT. It encodes CASSRDLNQPQHF.

On this clonotype itself: Germline is not matched at one junction end, which may reflect a read error. The chain recombines TRBV12-3 or TRBV12-4 with TRBJ1-3; the D gene is possibly TRBD1 (5 bases). This CDR3 region has 16 residues. The CDR3, as DNA: TGTGCCAACAGTTTAGTGTCAGGGAATCGAGGAAACACCATATATTTT. Its protein is CANSLVSGNRGNTIYF.

J is TRBJ1-1 and V is TRBV4-1, with TRBD1 as a possible D gene (6 bases). V dropped 1 base and J dropped 10 bases, with 10 bases sitting between them. Germline CDR1 reads MGHRA; CDR2 reads YSYEKL. The CDR3 is 12 amino acids. The CDR3 DNA follows: TGCGCCAGCAGCCAAGGGGAGGGGGGAGCTTTCTTT. This encodes CASSQGEGGAFF.

The chain joins TRBV30 to TRBJ1-2, with 10 bases fitting TRBD1. The V and J ends lost 1 base and 3 bases, in that order; junction bases with no gene match: 8. The CDR3 contains 16 residues. The V gene's germline CDR1 is GTSNPN and CDR2 SVGIG (reference sequence). The CDR3 loop is CAWSASLDRGYYGYTF. Here the CDR3 DNA reads TGTGCCTGGAGTGCAAGTCTGGACAGGGGGTACTATGGCTACACCTTC.

This clonotype has at least ten counts. The chain links TRBV5-1 to TRBJ2-1; D uncertain. Germline CDR1 SGHRS, CDR2 YFSETQ. The CDR3 extends over 12 amino acids. Trimming cost V 1 base and J 8 bases, with 7 bases left between them. This CDR3 reads CASSLQFDEQFF. Here the CDR3 DNA reads TGCGCCAGCAGCTTGCAATTCGATGAGCAGTTCTTC.

The chain carries TRBV7-2 and TRBJ2-7; D ambiguous. From germline, CDR1 is SGHTA and CDR2 FQGNSA. This CDR3 is 13 amino acids long. V lost 11 bases to trimming and J lost 0 bases, with 14 bases between them. The DNA for the CDR3 is TGTGCCGGGGTAGGGCAGGTCTCCTACGAGCAGTACTTC. Its translation is CAGVGQVSYEQYF.

This clonotype has only a few counts. The chain combines TRBV13 with TRBJ2-3, with TRBD1 matching over 10 bases. Germline V gene sequence: CDR1 PRHDT, CDR2 FYEKMQ (reference sequence). Germline trimming cut 3 bases from V and 6 bases from J; bases unmatched to any gene: 3. This CDR3 is 14 amino acids long. The CDR3 DNA reads as TGTGCCAGCAGCTTGGGACAGGGGCGGGATACGCAGTATTTT. Its translation: CASSLGQGRDTQYF.

This clonotype was seen a few times. V gene TRBV5-1 combines with J gene TRBJ2-3, with 9 bases that match TRBD2. J lost 4 bases, V lost 4 bases, and 7 bases had no gene match. This CDR3 spans 15 amino acids. Germline V CDR1 and CDR2: SGHRS, YFSETQ. The CDR3 reads CASSRNSGSADTQYF. The DNA for the CDR3 is TGCGCCAGCAGCCGTAATAGCGGGAGTGCAGATACGCAGTATTTT.

The rearrangement links TRBV20-1 to TRBJ2-7, with 7 bases matching TRBD2. The germline gives CDR1 DFQATT, CDR2 SNEGSKA (reference sequence). The CDR3 length is 14 residues. V dropped 4 bases and J dropped 1; count of bases not matched to a gene: 7. In nucleotides, the CDR3 is TGCAGTGCTAAGGTGGGAGGGCTTTCCTACGAGCAGTACTTC. Translating gives CSAKVGGLSYEQYF.

This sequence joins TRBV15 and TRBJ2-3; tentative D call: TRBD2 (6 bases). This CDR3 contains 13 residues. CDR1 LNHNV and CDR2 YYDKDF come from the germline V gene (reference sequence). V was clipped by 0 bases and J by 9 bases, with 10 bases between them. The chain's CDR3 is CATSRDMTRTQYF. The CDR3 region has the DNA TGTGCCACCAGCAGAGATATGACTAGGACGCAGTATTTT. Combining the CDR3 with reference TRBV15 and TRBJ2-3 gives the whole variable domain DAMVIQNPRYQVTQFGKPVTLSCSQTLNHNVMYWYQQKSSQAPKLLFHYYDKDFNNEADTPDNFQSRRPNTSFCFLDIRSPGLGDTAMYLCATSRDMTRTQYFGPGTRLTVL.